This TCR beta chain was captured by sequencing in a study of T cells in Graves' hyperthyroidism and ophthalmopathy. The overall study: Peripheral blood collection took place at initial diagnosis, before any treatment. Study-level points and caveats: In blood, most of the thyroid clonotypes expanded above 0.001 were also present.

In this sample, this clonotype turned up a few times. Its antigen is undetermined. The study excluded patients with uncontrolled infection, other autoimmune disease, pregnancy or lactation. The TCR beta CDR3 regions underwent amplification using RNA transcripts as the source. With the HTBI primer set, the TCR CDR3 went through a first round of RT-PCR. MiXCR, run by TCRdb on the multiplex PCR reads, gives a single entry per CDR3 protein. This sample has about 210,000 distinct CDR3 sequences; 15% to 20% occur once, and the top ten carry roughly 50%. The ends lost 1 base at V and 4 bases at J; junction bases unmatched: 6. This CDR3 contains 16 residues. CDR1 is MGHRA, CDR2 YSYEKL, per germline.

The chain joins TRBV4-1 to TRBJ2-5; 10 bases fit TRBD2. This TCR came from a man in his fifties or sixties with Graves' hyperthyroidism. Sequencing used blood. The CDR3 coding sequence is TGCGCCAGCAGCCAAGTCGGCCTAGCGGGAGTAGAGACCCAGTACTTC. This translates into CASSQVGLAGVETQYF.